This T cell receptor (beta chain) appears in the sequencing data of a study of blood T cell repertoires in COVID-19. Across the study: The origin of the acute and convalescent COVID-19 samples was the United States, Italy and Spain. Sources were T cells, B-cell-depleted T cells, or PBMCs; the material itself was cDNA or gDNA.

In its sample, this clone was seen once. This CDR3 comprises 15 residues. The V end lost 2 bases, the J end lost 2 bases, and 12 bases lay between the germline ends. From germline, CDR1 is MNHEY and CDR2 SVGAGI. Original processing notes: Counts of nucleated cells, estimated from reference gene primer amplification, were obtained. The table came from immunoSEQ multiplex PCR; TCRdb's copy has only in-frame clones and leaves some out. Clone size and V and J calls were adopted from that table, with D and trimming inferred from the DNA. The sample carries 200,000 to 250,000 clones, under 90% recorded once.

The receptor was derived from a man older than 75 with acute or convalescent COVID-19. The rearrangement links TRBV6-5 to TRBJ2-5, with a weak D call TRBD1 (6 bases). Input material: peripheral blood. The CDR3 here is CASSYANRAQETQYF. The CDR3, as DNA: TGTGCCAGCAGTTACGCGAACAGGGCACAAGAGACCCAGTACTTC.